Below, 25 T cell receptor beta chains from the same sample are listed, as sequenced in a study of metastatic and nonmetastatic thyroid tumors. Through MiXCR, TCRdb re-clonotyped the PCR reads. The data contain roughly 28,000 clones, roughly 25% of them singletons. The entire patient cohort was treatment-naive prior to thyroid surgery. Input material: blood. Receptors were obtained from a female donor with papillary thyroid cancer or a benign thyroid nodule (not recorded which). Some clones in this sample may be carry-over from other donors' samples.

The V call is TRBV28, the J call TRBJ1-1; D is unclear. Trimming cost V 5 bases and J 0 bases, with 16 bases left between them. The CDR3 sequence is 16 residues long. The germline V gene has CDR1 MDHEN and CDR2 SYDVKM. CDR3 bases: TGTGCCAGCAGTCCCGCAGCATGGAGCATGAACACTGAAGCTTTCTTT. It is translated as CASSPAAWSMNTEAFF.

Only one count was recorded for this clone. This CDR3 is CASSRLAGATSTDTQYF. The DNA for the CDR3 is TGTGCCAGTAGCCGACTAGCGGGAGCGACAAGCACAGATACGCAGTATTTT. V is TRBV19 and J is TRBJ2-3; TRBD2 matches 12 bases. CDR3 length: 17 amino acids. Germline CDR1 reads LNHDA; CDR2 reads SQIVND (reference sequence). V dropped 6 bases and J dropped 0; count of bases not matched to a gene: 7. The complete variable domain, with remaining parts taken from reference TRBV19 and TRBJ2-3, reads DGGITQSPKYLFRKEGQNVTLSCEQNLNHDAMYWYRQDPGQGLRLIYYSQIVNDFQKGDIAEGYSVSREKKESFPLTVTSAQKNPTAFYLCASSRLAGATSTDTQYFGPGTRLTVL.

The chain recombines TRBV10-2 with TRBJ1-3; 10 bases map to TRBD1. Germline V gives CDR1 WSHSY, CDR2 SAAADI. There are 15 residues in the CDR3. The ends lost 7 bases at V and 4 bases at J; junction bases unmatched: 7. CDR3 residues: CASIRDRGRGNTIYF. The DNA for the CDR3 is TGCGCCAGCATCCGTGACAGGGGGCGCGGAAACACCATATATTTT.

This clone has a handful of counts. V and J are TRBV5-8 and TRBJ2-1, with TRBD2 matching over 13 bases. The V segment lost 2 bases and the J segment 6 bases; nucleotides outside the gene matches: 5. The CDR3 has 16 residues. Germline assignment: CDR1 SGHTS and CDR2 YDEGEE. The CDR3: CASSFLTSGGSNEQFF. The CDR3 nucleotides are TGTGCCAGCAGCTTCCTGACTAGCGGGGGGTCCAATGAGCAGTTCTTC.

This clone has at least ten counts. One base away lies a much larger clone, so this may be a sequencing read error. This sample includes further DNA sequences coding for the same CDR3. The chain recombines TRBV12-3 or TRBV12-4 with TRBJ2-3; no reliable D call. V was cut by 7 bases and J by 2 bases, with 10 bases left in between. This CDR3 has 13 amino acids. CDR3 region: CASTSVPTDTQYF. In DNA, the CDR3 is TGTGCCAGCACTTCAGTCCCCACAGATACGCAGTATTTT.

Comment on this clone: The final CDR3 position lacks the conserved phenylalanine or tryptophan, pointing to a likely read error. The DNA is omitted, as the CDR3 cannot be located on it reliably, and the CDR3 follows TCRdb's listing. V and J are TRBV28 and TRBJ2-4; TRBD2 is the table's D call and was not checked against the DNA. CDR1 and CDR2 from the germline V gene are MDHEN and SYDVKM. The CDR3 is 13 amino acids in total, end residues counted. This CDR3 reads CDSTEPSSGRKYL.

V usage is TRBV4-1 and J usage is TRBJ1-5; D gene ambiguous. Germline loops: CDR1 MGHRA, CDR2 YSYEKL. This CDR3 region has 15 residues. V lost 1 base and J lost 0, with 7 bases in between. DNA of the CDR3: TGCGCCAGCAGCCAAGTGTCAGGTAGCAATCAGCCCCAGCATTTT. This translates into CASSQVSGSNQPQHF.

As to this clone: The junction differs from germline at one of its ends, possibly a read error. This chain links TRBV5-1 with TRBJ1-1, with D unclear. The CDR3 spans 14 residues. The V gene's germline CDR1 is SGHRS and CDR2 YFSETQ. This CDR3 is CASSLEGMNAESFF. The DNA for the CDR3 is TGCGCCAGCAGCTTGGAAGGAATGAACGCTGAATCTTTCTTT.

This clone is labeled medium-sized. The V call is TRBV2, the J call TRBJ2-7; 7 bases agree with TRBD1. Germline values: CDR1 SNHLY, CDR2 FYNNEI. J gave up 4 bases and V 6 bases, and 12 bases lay outside the gene matches. This CDR3 spans 15 amino acids. Here the CDR3 reads CASRKGDSRGYEQYF. The CDR3 bases are TGTGCCAGCAGAAAGGGGGACAGCAGGGGGTACGAGCAGTACTTC.

About this clone: At one boundary the junction diverges from the germline segment, which might be a read error. This chain connects TRBV6-1 to TRBJ2-2; no clear D gene. This CDR3 region has 14 residues. Germline lookup yields CDR1 MNHNS and CDR2 SASEGT. CDR3 DNA: TGTGCCAGCAGACCGGGTGTTAACACCGTGGAGCTTTTTTTT. Its protein product is CASRPGVNTVELFF.

Notes on this clone: A read error may produce the germline difference seen at one junction end. This sequence joins TRBV2 and TRBJ2-1; 8 nucleotides line up with TRBD2. This CDR3 is built from 17 residues. Germline V lookup: CDR1 SNHLY, CDR2 FYNNEI. CDR3 amino acids: CASIEVTSERADNEQFF. For the CDR3, the DNA is TGTGCCAGCATTGAAGTGACTAGCGAGAGGGCCGACAATGAGCAGTTCTTC.

V is TRBV7-4 and J is TRBJ2-7, with D tentatively TRBD2 (5 bases). The CDR3 consists of 15 residues. V lost 5 bases and J lost 4, with 18 bases in between. CDR1 is SGHVT and CDR2 is SQSDAQ in the germline V gene. CDR3 amino acids: CASSPRVSAAYEQYF. CDR3 DNA sequence: TGTGCCAGCAGCCCCCGCGTTAGCGCGGCTTACGAGCAGTACTTC.

This chain uses TRBV28 with TRBJ2-7, with TRBD2 as a possible D gene (5 bases). V was shortened by 5 bases and J by 7 bases, with 12 bases between the two germline ends. Germline V gene sequence: CDR1 MDHEN, CDR2 SYDVKM. The CDR3 has 12 amino acids. In DNA, the CDR3 is TGTGCCAGCAGTCCAAACCGGGAAGAGCAGTACTTC. This codes for CASSPNREEQYF. The entire variable domain, with the rest obtained from reference TRBV28 and TRBJ2-7, is as follows: DVKVTQSSRYLVKRTGEKVFLECVQDMDHENMFWYRQDPGLGLRLIYFSYDVKMKEKGDIPEGYSVSREKKERFSLILESASTNQTSMYLCASSPNREEQYFGPGTRLTVT.

Regarding this clone: A much larger clone lies one base from this, so it may be a read error. CDR3 region: CASSLGVGSTWEKLFF. The DNA of the CDR3 is TGTGCCAGCAGCTTAGGGGTGGGCTCAACGTGGGAAAAACTGTTTTTT. The chain is built from TRBV7-9 and TRBJ1-4; D not resolved. The germline gives CDR1 SEHNR, CDR2 FQNEAQ (reference sequence). The CDR3 length is 16 residues. The ends were cut back, 1 base at V and 8 bases at J, with 17 bases in the middle. Combining the CDR3 with reference TRBV7-9 and TRBJ1-4 gives the whole variable domain DTGVSQNPRHKITKRGQNVTFRCDPISEHNRLYWYRQTLGQGPEFLTYFQNEAQLEKSRLLSDRFSAERPKGSFSTLEIQRTEQGDSAMYLCASSLGVGSTWEKLFFGSGTQLSVL.

This clone showed up just a few times. The chain combines TRBV6-1 with TRBJ2-1, with TRBD2 identical over 9 bases. The V and J ends lost 3 bases and 5 bases, in that order; junction bases with no gene match: 8. CDR1 is MNHNS, CDR2 SASEGT, per germline. The CDR3 sequence is 16 residues long. CDR3 residues: CASSDGGASGNNEQFF. The DNA for the CDR3 is TGTGCCAGCAGTGATGGGGGGGCTAGCGGGAACAATGAGCAGTTCTTC.

This clone turned up a few times. This chain connects TRBV28 to TRBJ2-7; no firm D call. CDR3 length: 15 amino acids. Germline V gene lookup returns CDR1 MDHEN and CDR2 SYDVKM. V was cut by 8 bases and J by 2 bases, with 19 bases left in between. The chain's CDR3 is CASEPQDGVPYEQYF. The CDR3 DNA follows: TGTGCCAGCGAACCGCAGGATGGGGTCCCCTACGAGCAGTACTTC.

This clone was detected only a few times. The V and J genes are TRBV29-1 and TRBJ1-1; 8 bases map to TRBD1. From germline, CDR1 is SQVTM and CDR2 ANQGSEA. The CDR3 loop spans 13 amino acids. The J segment lost 5 bases and the V segment lost 7 bases, leaving 9 bases of the junction unmatched. CDR3 DNA: TGCAGCGCTCACAGGGGGGAAGGTACTGAAGCTTTCTTT. This sequence encodes CSAHRGEGTEAFF.

As DNA, the CDR3 is TGTGCCAGCAGCTCATCCCGACTAGGGTGGGGCTACACCTTC. It encodes CASSSSRLGWGYTF. This rearrangement joins TRBV7-8 to TRBJ1-2; D remains ambiguous. The CDR3 is 14 residues long. Deletions cut 4 bases from V and 8 bases from J, with 17 bases between. Germline values: CDR1 SGHVS, CDR2 FQNEAQ.

This CDR3 reads CSAGGPGQVNTEAFF. In nucleotides, the CDR3 is TGCAGTGCTGGGGGACCGGGGCAGGTGAACACTGAAGCTTTCTTT. The chain employs TRBV20-1 and TRBJ1-1; a possible D gene is TRBD1 (5 bases). Germline V gene sequence: CDR1 DFQATT, CDR2 SNEGSKA (reference sequence). The CDR3 is 15 residues long. Trimming stripped 5 bases from V and 0 bases from J, with 16 bases between.

Points on this clone: At one end, the junction sequence differs from germline, possibly due to a read error. J is TRBJ2-5 and V is TRBV24-1, with D possibly matching TRBD1 (5 bases). The CDR3 runs 12 residues. Germline V gene data show CDR1 as KGHDR and CDR2 as SFDVKD. CDR3 amino acids: CATRYRQETQYF. CDR3 sequence (DNA): TGTGCAACCAGGTACAGGCAAGAGACCCAGTACTTC.

This clone was counted a few times. The chain carries TRBV6-2 or TRBV6-3 and TRBJ2-7; no definite D call. V was pared by 2 bases and J by 7 bases, with 3 bases between. Per germline, CDR1 MNHEY and CDR2 SVGEGT. The CDR3 contains 10 residues. CDR3 bases: TGTGCCAGCAGTTACGAAGAGCAGTACTTC. This sequence encodes CASSYEEQYF.

This clone has only one observation. The chain links TRBV6-2 or TRBV6-3 to TRBJ2-4; 8 nucleotides line up with TRBD2. Trimming cost V 5 bases and J 8 bases; bases outside gene matches: 14. The CDR3 is 16 residues long. CDR1 is MNHEY and CDR2 is SVGEGT in the germline V gene. This chain's CDR3 is CASSPPGGGERDIQYF. The CDR3 DNA sequence: TGTGCCAGCAGTCCGCCCGGGGGGGGCGAGAGGGACATTCAGTACTTC.

This clone was picked up many times. V gene TRBV10-3 combines with J gene TRBJ2-2; TRBD1 matches at 9 bases. In germline, CDR1 is ENHRY, CDR2 SYGVKD. V shed 8 bases, J shed 7 bases, and the junction held 14 bases outside the gene matches. The CDR3 extends over 16 amino acids. As DNA, the CDR3 is TGTGCCATCGCTTCGTCAGGGACAGGGCGATTCGGGGAGCTGTTTTTT. This sequence encodes CAIASSGTGRFGELFF.

This clone was counted ten times or more. V usage is TRBV27 and J usage is TRBJ1-4; 9 nucleotides match TRBD1. With V trimmed by 6 bases and J by 0 bases, 5 bases remained unmatched. This CDR3 is 16 amino acids long. CDR1 and CDR2 from the germline V gene are MNHEY and SMNVEV (reference sequence). CDR3 residues: CASRRDREATNEKLFF. The CDR3 coding sequence is TGTGCCAGCAGACGGGACAGGGAAGCAACTAATGAAAAACTGTTTTTT. The full variable domain, its missing parts supplied by reference TRBV27 and TRBJ1-4, is EAQVTQNPRYLITVTGKKLTVTCSQNMNHEYMSWYRQDPGLGLRQIYYSMNVEVTDKGDVPEGYKVSRKEKRNFPLILESPSPNQTSLYFCASRRDREATNEKLFFGSGTQLSVL.

The V and J genes are TRBV20-1 and TRBJ2-5; a weak D match, TRBD1 (6 bases). Germline V gene sequence: CDR1 DFQATT, CDR2 SNEGSKA (reference sequence). Trimming removed 6 bases at V and 3 bases at J, with 8 bases between. The CDR3 is 11 residues long. The CDR3, as DNA: TGCAGTGCGAACAGGGAAGAGACCCAGTACTTC. This encodes CSANREETQYF.